Below, one T cell receptor beta chain is given with its context. Antigen unknown. TCRdb's table, derived via immunoSEQ multiplex PCR, lists solely in-frame clones and lacks some. The repertoire holds 54,000 or so clones, with 80% as singletons. The entry originates in a study of T cell responses to AZD1222 COVID-19 vaccine. The CDR3 totals 14 residues. V lost 3 bases to trimming and J lost 4 bases; unmatched junction nucleotides: 3. CDR1 SGHNT and CDR2 YENEEA come from the germline V gene. Study-wide results and limits: Spike-specific TCR breadth and depth both grew after two AZD1222 doses. Clonal diversity was possibly underestimated; the donors were predominantly white British and more often female.

Material: peripheral blood, obtained 28 days after the second AZD1222 dose. This TCR was sampled from an adult who received the AZD1222 COVID-19 vaccine. This chain uses TRBV11-3 with TRBJ2-1, with 7 bases fitting TRBD2. The CDR3 DNA is TGTGCCAGCAGCTTTGGGAGGGAATACAATGAGCAGTTCTTC. This codes for CASSFGREYNEQFF.